One and the same sample provided the 4 T cell receptor beta chains below, sequenced in a study of blood T cell repertoires in COVID-19. The method was immunoSEQ multiplex PCR; TCRdb's version includes in-frame clones alone and lacks a portion of them. Among some 400,000 clones listed, more than 75% were seen once. The source material was peripheral blood. The receptor source for this set is an older woman with COVID-19, enrolled during active disease.

V gene TRBV4-1 combines with J gene TRBJ2-1, with D perhaps matching TRBD1 (6 bases). The CDR3 consists of 17 residues. CDR1 MGHRA and CDR2 YSYEKL come from the germline V gene. V lost 1 base and J lost 5, with 18 bases in between. The CDR3 is CASSQGPRLGANNEQFF. The CDR3 DNA reads TGCGCCAGCAGCCAAGGGCCTAGGCTGGGGGCTAACAATGAGCAGTTCTTC.

The chain links TRBV30 to TRBJ2-2; tentative D call: TRBD2 (6 bases). The germline V and J ends were trimmed by 7 bases and 6 bases, with 21 bases remaining between them. Germline loops: CDR1 GTSNPN, CDR2 SVGIG (reference sequence). The length of the CDR3 is 15 residues. DNA for the CDR3: TGTGCCTACCCCAGGCGGGGTGGCTCCGCCGGGGAGCTGTTTTTT. Protein: CAYPRRGGSAGELFF.

This clone showed up just a few times. This rearrangement joins TRBV23-1 to TRBJ1-3; 7 bases are a match to TRBD1. TRBV23-1 is placed among ORFs of uncertain function. V shed 0 bases, J shed 1 base, and the junction held 12 bases outside the gene matches. The CDR3 has 19 amino acids. CDR3 sequence: CASSQSIRRGTESGNTIYF. The CDR3 DNA reads as TGCGCCAGCAGTCAATCTATCAGACGAGGGACAGAATCTGGAAACACCATATATTTT.

The CDR3 DNA sequence: TGTGCCACCGGACTAGCGGGGGGCCACGATACGCAGTATTTT. Its translation: CATGLAGGHDTQYF. The J gene is TRBJ2-3, the V gene TRBV10-3, with 14 bases fitting TRBD2. J lost 6 bases, V lost 10 bases, and 6 bases had no gene match. CDR3 size: 14 residues. Per the germline V gene, CDR1 is ENHRY and CDR2 is SYGVKD.